This TCR beta chain was profiled in a study of shared clonotypes between healthy human individuals. In regard to this clone: No antigen is known for it.

The genomic DNA of each subset was split evenly across several immunoSEQ plates. Template for every sorted-subset replicate PCR totaled roughly 200 ng DNA, roughly 30,000 T cell genomes. Produced via immunoSEQ multiplex PCR; TCRdb's table is partial and in-frame only. The sample has roughly 700,000 clones; roughly 70% are singletons. The CDR3 contains 17 residues. Germline-derived CDR1 and CDR2 are MDHEN and SYDVKM. V lost 6 bases and J lost 1; bases outside the gene matches: 10. General study findings and limits: Estimated richness was generally greater in naive than memory subsets. Depth was large, yet rarefaction showed that sorted-subset sequencing was incomplete.

The chain employs TRBV28 and TRBJ1-2; TRBD1 aligns across 11 bases. The TCR sequence derives from a woman under 40 in good health. Sequencing input: memory CD4+ T cells sorted from blood. Regarding subset: CD45RA-negative fraction. CDR3 amino acids: CASRGGDRGWFNYGYTF. The CDR3 DNA is TGTGCCAGCAGGGGAGGGGACAGGGGGTGGTTTAACTATGGCTACACCTTC.